This T cell receptor beta chain was identified in a study of shared clonotypes between healthy human individuals. Study observations and caveats: Sampling covered blood only; tissue repertoires likely differ.

CDR1 MGHDK and CDR2 SYGVNS come from the germline V gene. V lost 4 bases and J lost 2; bases outside the gene matches: 10. CDR3 size: 16 residues. This clone came up once. Its matching antigen is unknown. This was a deep-level run. Authors' processing steps: Filtering differed, since immunoSEQ gave only junction sequences and no quality scores. Using immunoSEQ multiplex PCR, the repertoire was profiled, and TCRdb retains in-frame clones only, with some absent. From that table come the V and J calls and clone size; the DNA was used to work out D and trimming. The data contain around 990,000 clones, about 80% of them seen just once; the ten biggest clones take up 0.89%.

This receptor was identified in a man aged 18-30 years in good health. Some clones in this sample may be carry-over from other donors' samples. The J gene is TRBJ2-5, the V gene TRBV25-1, with 7 bases aligning to TRBD2. Sequencing was performed on memory CD4+ T cells from PBMCs. Subset denoted: CD45RA-negative fraction. CDR3 in amino acids: CASSALAVPLQETQYF. CDR3 sequence (DNA): TGTGCCAGCAGTGCCCTAGCGGTACCTCTACAAGAGACCCAGTACTTC.